The 19 T cell receptor beta chains in this list originate from one sample, sequenced in a study of control samples from healthy donors and cancer patients. This table comes from immunoSEQ multiplex PCR, and its TCRdb copy is limited to in-frame clones, with some not included. The table shows 100,000 to 150,000 clones, with 75% to 95% occurring only once. The sequenced material came from blood. The receptors here all came from a man in his late teens or twenties in good health.

The chain uses TRBV25-1 and TRBJ2-1; D gene uncertain. CDR1 and CDR2 (germline): MGHDK, SYGVNS. V gave up 5 bases and J gave up 4 bases, with 6 bases separating them. The CDR3 totals 12 residues. In DNA form, the CDR3 reads TGTGCCAGCAGTAGGGAATACAATGAGCAGTTCTTC. Amino acid sequence: CASSREYNEQFF.

This clone was seen just once. V and J are TRBV2 and TRBJ1-1; the D is unclear. The ends were cut back, 4 bases at V and 3 bases at J, with 9 bases in the middle. This CDR3 spans 13 amino acids. Germline lookup yields CDR1 SNHLY and CDR2 FYNNEI. This CDR3 reads CASSATSYTEAFF. The CDR3 DNA sequence: TGTGCCAGCAGTGCTACTTCCTACACTGAAGCTTTCTTT.

The V gene is TRBV6-2 or TRBV6-3, the J gene TRBJ1-1; D uncertain. The CDR3 is 15 residues long. V lost 3 bases and J lost 4, with 15 bases in between. Germline values: CDR1 MNHEY, CDR2 SVGEGT. The CDR3 protein is CASSYSRVGVTEAFF. The DNA of the CDR3 is TGTGCCAGCAGTTATTCGAGGGTGGGTGTCACTGAAGCTTTCTTT.

The rearrangement uses TRBV7-9 and TRBJ1-5; D gene uncertain. Germline CDR1 reads SEHNR; CDR2 reads FQNEAQ (reference sequence). The CDR3 runs 12 residues. V was trimmed by 5 bases and J by 4 bases, leaving 6 bases between them. The CDR3 spells CASSGENQPQHF. The CDR3 nucleotides read TGTGCCAGCAGCGGGGAGAATCAGCCCCAGCATTTT.

The chain has TRBV7-8 and TRBJ2-7; 8 positions agree with TRBD1. The junction had 9 bases not matched to a gene; V was cut back by 5 bases and J by 0 bases. Germline V gene sequence: CDR1 SGHVS, CDR2 FQNEAQ. The CDR3 covers 16 residues. CDR3 DNA sequence: TGTGCCAGCAGCGGACGACAGGGGCGTTCCTCCTACGAGCAGTACTTC. Translated, it gives CASSGRQGRSSYEQYF.

The V call is TRBV3-1 (or the pseudogene TRBV3-2), the J call TRBJ1-2; 9 nucleotides match TRBD1. CDR3 length: 17 amino acids. Germline CDR1 and CDR2: LGHDT and YNNKEL (reference sequence). J was trimmed by 5 bases and V by 2 bases; bases with no gene match: 12. CDR3 DNA: TGTGCCAGCAGCCAAACCCCGGGACAGGGTCCTTCTTATGGCTACACCTTC. Amino acids: CASSQTPGQGPSYGYTF.

The chain carries TRBV6-4 and TRBJ2-1; no firm D call. V dropped 2 bases and J dropped 3 bases, with 5 bases sitting between them. CDR1 is MRHNA and CDR2 is SNTAGT in the germline V gene. This CDR3 spans 13 amino acids. As DNA, the CDR3 is TGTGCCAGCAGTGACGGGGACTACAATGAGCAGTTCTTC. It specifies CASSDGDYNEQFF.

This chain uses TRBV7-9 with TRBJ2-1; TRBD2 aligns across 7 bases. The CDR3 is 13 residues long. Germline loops: CDR1 SEHNR, CDR2 FQNEAQ (reference sequence). The junction had 2 bases not matched to a gene; V was cut back by 1 base and J by 8 bases. The CDR3 loop is CASSLEGRDEQFF. CDR3 nucleotides: TGTGCCAGCAGCTTAGAGGGGAGGGATGAGCAGTTCTTC.

V gene TRBV4-1 combines with J gene TRBJ1-2; 8 bases map to TRBD1. In germline, CDR1 is MGHRA, CDR2 YSYEKL. The CDR3 runs to 14 residues. The junction had 3 bases not matched to a gene; V was cut back by 4 bases and J by 2 bases. The CDR3 region has the DNA TGCGCCAGCAGCCCCGGACAGGGAAACTATGGCTACACCTTC. Amino acids: CASSPGQGNYGYTF.

This chain joins TRBV14 and TRBJ1-1, with D perhaps TRBD1 (5 bases). Deletions cut 4 bases from V and 1 base from J, with 16 bases between. The germline gives CDR1 SGHDN, CDR2 FVKESK. This CDR3 region has 16 residues. For the CDR3, the DNA is TGTGCCAGCAGCCCTGGATGGCGTGACAGGAACACTGAAGCTTTCTTT. This translates into CASSPGWRDRNTEAFF.

Worth noting for this clone: Other nucleotide sequences from this sample produce the same CDR3. V usage is TRBV7-9 and J usage is TRBJ1-3, with D unresolved. Germline V gives CDR1 SEHNR, CDR2 FQNEAQ (reference sequence). V was clipped by 2 bases and J by 4 bases, with 3 bases between them. This CDR3 comprises 12 residues. The CDR3 coding sequence is TGTGCCAGCAGCTTAACGGGAAACACCATATATTTT. It translates to CASSLTGNTIYF.

This clone was picked up one time. The chain couples TRBV27 to TRBJ2-3; 9 nucleotides align to TRBD1. Germline CDR1 reads MNHEY; CDR2 reads SMNVEV (reference sequence). This CDR3 region has 17 residues. The junction had 10 bases not matched to a gene; V was cut back by 6 bases and J by 0 bases. This CDR3 is CASSSPHGTGSTDTQYF. The CDR3 region has the DNA TGTGCCAGCAGCTCCCCCCACGGGACAGGGAGCACAGATACGCAGTATTTT.

The chain couples TRBV2 to TRBJ1-5, with D perhaps TRBD1 (5 bases). Between the trimmed V and J ends, which lost 4 bases and 5 bases, there was a span of 12 bases. Germline V gives CDR1 SNHLY, CDR2 FYNNEI. The CDR3 consists of 14 residues. In DNA, the CDR3 is TGTGCCAGCAGTGGAGGATGGGACGATCAGCCCCAGCATTTT. It yields the protein CASSGGWDDQPQHF.

This chain joins TRBV7-9 and TRBJ2-7; D is possibly TRBD2 (6 bases). Trimming took 3 bases from V and 0 from J, leaving 18 bases between them. Germline V lookup: CDR1 SEHNR, CDR2 FQNEAQ (reference sequence). This CDR3 spans 17 amino acids. The CDR3 sequence: CASSLEGLWAGSYEQYF. The CDR3 DNA is TGTGCCAGCAGCTTGGAGGGACTTTGGGCGGGCTCCTACGAGCAGTACTTC.

The chain uses TRBV5-5 and TRBJ2-5; 7 bases line up with TRBD2. This CDR3 region has 13 residues. V shed 4 bases and J 4 bases; nucleotides not matched to a gene: 4. Germline CDR1 and CDR2: SGHKS and YYEKEE (reference sequence). CDR3: CASSMPGGETQYF. The CDR3 bases are TGTGCCAGCAGCATGCCGGGGGGAGAGACCCAGTACTTC.

This clone has only one observation. The chain uses TRBV5-1 and TRBJ2-3, with D possibly TRBD1 on 5 matching bases. Trimming cost V 4 bases and J 0 bases, with 12 bases left between them. This CDR3 region has 15 residues. The germline gives CDR1 SGHRS, CDR2 YFSETQ. The CDR3 DNA is TGCGCCAGCAGCCCTGACAGCATTAGCACAGATACGCAGTATTTT. It translates to CASSPDSISTDTQYF.

The CDR3, as DNA: TGTGCCAGCAGCGCGCGGGATTTCACTGAAGCTTTCTTT. Protein sequence: CASSARDFTEAFF. The genes are TRBV9 and TRBJ1-1, with D uncertain. Trimming shortened V by 3 bases and J by 4 bases, and 10 bases separated the two germline ends. Germline V CDR1 and CDR2: SGDLS, YYNGEE. The CDR3 sequence is 13 residues long.

V gene TRBV29-1 combines with J gene TRBJ2-3; D is ambiguous. CDR1 and CDR2 (germline): SQVTM, ANQGSEA. This CDR3 region has 14 residues. V lost 7 bases to trimming and J lost 1 base, with 15 bases between them. The CDR3 DNA reads as TGCAGCGCCAGTCACGGGTCGGGCACAGATACGCAGTATTTT. It codes for CSASHGSGTDTQYF.

The J gene is TRBJ2-7, the V gene TRBV5-4; D is undetermined. V gave up 1 base and J gave up 5 bases, with 13 bases separating them. Germline V gives CDR1 SGHNT, CDR2 YYREEE (reference sequence). The CDR3 is 14 amino acids. CDR3: CASSLSVVVDEQYF. The CDR3 nucleotides are TGTGCCAGCAGCTTGTCGGTGGTTGTGGACGAGCAGTACTTC.